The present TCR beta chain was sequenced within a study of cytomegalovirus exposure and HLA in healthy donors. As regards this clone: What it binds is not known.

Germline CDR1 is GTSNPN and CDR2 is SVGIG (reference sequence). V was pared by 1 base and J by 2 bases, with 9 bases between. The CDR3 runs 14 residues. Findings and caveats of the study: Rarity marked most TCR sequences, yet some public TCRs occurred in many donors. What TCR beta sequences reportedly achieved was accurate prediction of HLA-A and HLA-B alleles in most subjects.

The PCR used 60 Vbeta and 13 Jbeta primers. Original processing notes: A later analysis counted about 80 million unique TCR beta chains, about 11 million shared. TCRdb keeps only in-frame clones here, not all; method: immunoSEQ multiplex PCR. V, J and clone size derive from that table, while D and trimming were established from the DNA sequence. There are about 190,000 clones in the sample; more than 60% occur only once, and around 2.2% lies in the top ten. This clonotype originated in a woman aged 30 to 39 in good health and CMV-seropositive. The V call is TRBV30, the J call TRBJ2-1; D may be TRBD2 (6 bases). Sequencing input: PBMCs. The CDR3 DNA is TGTGCCTGGAGTGGGATAGCGGCCTACAATGAGCAGTTCTTC. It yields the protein CAWSGIAAYNEQFF.